Listed below are T cell receptor beta chains from one sample, sequenced in a study of blood T cell repertoires in COVID-19. Assay used: immunoSEQ multiplex PCR; TCRdb lists only in-frame clones, some missing. Counted here are about 210,000 clones, approximately 81% occurring once; the ten biggest clones make up 10%. Sample: peripheral blood. The source is a woman at least 80 years old with COVID-19, enrolled during active disease. Each CDR3 is given with its conserved first and last residue. Fields, in order: CDR3 DNA, CDR3 protein, clone size, D gene, CDR3 length, V gene, J gene. D genes are given only for firm matches. The listing skips clone size in some rows; elsewhere it reads once, few, many or a size class.

TGTGCCAGTAGGGCCGGGACAGCCGACTATGGCTACACCTTC	CASRAGTADYGYTF	-	TRBD1	14	TRBV19	TRBJ1-2
TGTGCCAGCAGTTGGGGGCAGGGGAACACCGGGGAGCTGTTTTTT	CASSWGQGNTGELFF	-	-	15	TRBV7-9	TRBJ2-2
TGTGCCAGCAGCCCGGCAGGGAATTCACCCCTCCACTTT	CASSPAGNSPLHF	-	-	13	TRBV7-9	TRBJ1-6
TGTGCCAGCAGCCCTACGGACAGGGGTCGCCAGCCCCAGCATTTT	CASSPTDRGRQPQHF	-	TRBD1	15	TRBV5-5	TRBJ1-5
TGTGCCAGCAGTTCGGGTATTCGGGTTCAGGGGCCCGACACTGAAGCTTTCTTT	CASSSGIRVQGPDTEAFF	-	-	18	TRBV6-8	TRBJ1-1
TGTGCCAGCATAGACCGGGACTCGGGGTCCTACGAGCAGTACTTC	CASIDRDSGSYEQYF	-	-	15	TRBV7-9	TRBJ2-7
TGTGCCAGTAGTATAGGAACAGGGGCCGGAATGAACACTGAAGCTTTCTTT	CASSIGTGAGMNTEAFF	-	TRBD1	17	TRBV19	TRBJ1-1
TGTGCCAGCAGTTTCAGGGAAAGGCAATCACCCCTCCACTTT	CASSFRERQSPLHF	-	-	14	TRBV27	TRBJ1-6
TGCAGCGGACGGGACAGATCTAACTATGGCTACACCTTC	CSGRDRSNYGYTF	few	TRBD1	13	TRBV29-1	TRBJ1-2
TGTGCCAGCAGCCAAGATCAGACAGGGAATTTGAACACCATATATTTT	CASSQDQTGNLNTIYF	-	TRBD1	16	TRBV4-2	TRBJ1-3
TGTGCCACCCACCGGACAGGTTTAATAGTAAGGGACTATGGCTACACCTTC	CATHRTGLIVRDYGYTF	-	TRBD1	17	TRBV19	TRBJ1-2
TGTGCCTGGATTCGCACTGAAGCTTTCTTT	CAWIRTEAFF	once	-	10	TRBV30	TRBJ1-1
TGTGCCAGCGGACAGGGATTCCGGAGCAATCAGCCCCAGCATTTT	CASGQGFRSNQPQHF	-	TRBD1	15	TRBV27	TRBJ1-5
TGTGCCAGCAGCCTACCAGGGGGACGCACTGAAGCTTTCTTT	CASSLPGGRTEAFF	-	TRBD1	14	TRBV25-1	TRBJ1-1
TGTGCTAGTGGTCGGACAGGGGGCTACAATGAGCAGTTCTTC	CASGRTGGYNEQFF	-	TRBD1	14	TRBV12-5	TRBJ2-1
TGCGCCAGCAGCTTGGAGGGACAGCCCCATCAGCCCCAGCATTTT	CASSLEGQPHQPQHF	-	TRBD1	15	TRBV5-1	TRBJ1-5